These 25 T cell receptor beta chains were all obtained from the same sample, sequenced in a study of shared clonotypes between healthy human individuals. Only in-frame clones appear in the TCRdb table, and some are missing; sequencing was by immunoSEQ multiplex PCR. The sample lists approximately 700,000 clones, approximately 73% occurring once. The sequencing sample was made of memory CD4+ T cells sorted from blood. Subset here: CD45RA-negative fraction. All receptors derive from a woman aged 25 to 39 in good health.

The V call is TRBV7-4, the J call TRBJ2-7; TRBD1 aligns across 8 bases. Germline assignment: CDR1 SGHVT and CDR2 SQSDAQ. The CDR3 totals 14 residues. For the CDR3, the DNA is TGTCCCCTACCAAAAGGCCAGGGGGCCGACGAGCAGTACTTC. Its protein product is CPLPKGQGADEQYF.

This chain joins TRBV5-1 and TRBJ2-7; 14 bases fit TRBD2. V shed 0 bases and J 9 bases; nucleotides not matched to a gene: 5. The CDR3 has 15 residues. Germline CDR1 reads SGHRS; CDR2 reads YFSETQ. CDR3 in amino acids: CASSLAGTSGSAQYF. The CDR3 coding sequence is TGCGCCAGCAGCTTGGCCGGGACTAGCGGGAGTGCGCAGTACTTC.

This sequence joins TRBV7-2 and TRBJ1-1; a weak D match, TRBD1 (5 bases). V was cut by 5 bases and J by 3 bases, with 16 bases left in between. The CDR3 length is 15 residues. The germline V gene has CDR1 SGHTA and CDR2 FQGNSA. The CDR3, as DNA: TGTGCCAGCAGCCCTCGGACACGGGGTGACACTGAAGCTTTCTTT. Residues: CASSPRTRGDTEAFF.

In the case of this clone: Other DNA sequences in this sample translate to the same CDR3. The gene calls are TRBV11-2 and TRBJ1-5; D is ambiguous. In germline, CDR1 is SGHAT, CDR2 FQNNGV. Trimming pared 1 base from V and 5 bases from J, leaving 6 bases between. The CDR3 totals 13 residues. Here the CDR3 reads CASSLAGDQPQHF. DNA for the CDR3: TGTGCCAGCAGCTTAGCGGGTGATCAGCCCCAGCATTTT. Full variable domain (remainder filled in from reference TRBV11-2 and TRBJ1-5): EAGVAQSPRYKIIEKRQSVAFWCNPISGHATLYWYQQILGQGPKLLIQFQNNGVVDDSQLPKDRFSAERLKGVDSTLKIQPAKLEDSAVYLCASSLAGDQPQHFGDGTRLSIL.

This clone was seen once. This CDR3 reads CASSKRDGLNNEQFF. Written as DNA, the CDR3 is TGTGCCAGCAGCAAGCGGGACGGACTCAACAATGAGCAGTTCTTC. The gene calls are TRBV7-8 and TRBJ2-1; the match to TRBD2 covers 7 bases. Trimming took 5 bases from V and 5 from J; bases not matched to a gene: 9. CDR1 and CDR2 (germline): SGHVS, FQNEAQ. The CDR3 spans 15 residues. Together with reference TRBV7-8 and TRBJ2-1, the CDR3 gives the full variable domain: GAGVSQSPRYKVAKRGQDVALRCDPISGHVSLFWYQQALGQGPEFLTYFQNEAQLDKSGLPSDRFFAERPEGSVSTLKIQRTQQEDSAVYLCASSKRDGLNNEQFFGPGTRLTVL.

V usage is TRBV2 and J usage is TRBJ1-1, with D possibly matching TRBD1 (6 bases). V was pared by 2 bases and J by 5 bases, with 12 bases between. Germline lookup yields CDR1 SNHLY and CDR2 FYNNEI. This CDR3 has 14 amino acids. CDR3 in DNA: TGTGCCAGCAGTGAACAGGGAACAGGGACTGAAGCTTTCTTT. The encoded protein is CASSEQGTGTEAFF.

This clone was seen repeatedly, ten times or more. The sample carries other DNA sequences with the same CDR3. V and J are TRBV5-1 and TRBJ2-1; TRBD2 matches 9 bases. After removal of 2 bases from V and 2 bases from J, the junction contained 2 bases not matched to a gene. Germline V gives CDR1 SGHRS, CDR2 YFSETQ. The CDR3 totals 15 residues. Here the CDR3 DNA reads TGCGCCAGCAGCTTCTCTAGCGGGGCCTACAATGAGCAGTTCTTC. This encodes CASSFSSGAYNEQFF.

This clone has just one count. The chain joins TRBV30 to TRBJ2-5; D remains ambiguous. The DNA end favors TRBJ2-7, so the J call may be wrong. CDR1 is GTSNPN, CDR2 SVGIG, per germline (reference sequence). The CDR3 spans 18 residues. CDR3 coding DNA: TGTGCCTGGAGTGGTGGCCCCTTCCGGCGGCACCCCTCCTACGAGCAGTACTTC. Translated, it gives CAWSGGPFRRHPSYEQYF.

The chain's CDR3 is CATSRDAASADEQFF. As DNA, the CDR3 is TGTGCCACCAGCAGAGATGCCGCATCCGCGGATGAGCAGTTCTTC. The chain links TRBV15 to TRBJ2-1; D uncertain. CDR3 length equals 15 residues. The V gene lost 0 bases and the J gene lost 8 bases, with 14 bases spanning the gap. CDR1 LNHNV and CDR2 YYDKDF come from the germline V gene (reference sequence).

A note on this clone: This may be a read error, as it is one base from a much larger clone. Different DNA sequences within this sample yield the same CDR3. The chain links TRBV10-3 to TRBJ2-2; D is perhaps TRBD1 (6 bases). V dropped 4 bases and J dropped 0 bases, with 9 bases sitting between them. The germline CDR1 and CDR2 sequences are ENHRY and SYGVKD. The CDR3 has 15 amino acids. CDR3 region: CAISAGTSNTGELFF. The DNA of the CDR3 is TGTGCCATCAGTGCCGGGACATCGAACACCGGGGAGCTGTTTTTT.

The chain employs TRBV18 and TRBJ1-4; the D is unclear. The V end lost 6 bases, the J end lost 2 bases, and 10 bases lay between the germline ends. There are 14 residues in the CDR3. Germline loops: CDR1 KGHSH, CDR2 LQKENI. The CDR3 bases are TGTGCCAGCTCGGAGGGCCCCACTAATGAAAAACTGTTTTTT. Its protein is CASSEGPTNEKLFF.

The rearrangement joins TRBV19 to TRBJ1-4; TRBD1 might be the D (6 bases). V was pared by 1 base and J by 5 bases, with 17 bases between. This CDR3 has 17 amino acids. Per germline, CDR1 LNHDA and CDR2 SQIVND (reference sequence). CDR3 region: CASSIGGGGASNEKLFF. In DNA, the CDR3 is TGTGCCAGTAGTATAGGTGGAGGGGGAGCCTCGAATGAAAAACTGTTTTTT. The entire variable domain, with the rest obtained from reference TRBV19 and TRBJ1-4, is as follows: DGGITQSPKYLFRKEGQNVTLSCEQNLNHDAMYWYRQDPGQGLRLIYYSQIVNDFQKGDIAEGYSVSREKKESFPLTVTSAQKNPTAFYLCASSIGGGGASNEKLFFGSGTQLSVL.

This chain connects TRBV20-1 to TRBJ1-1; no clear D. Germline V gene lookup returns CDR1 DFQATT and CDR2 SNEGSKA (reference sequence). Deletions cut 7 bases from V and 0 bases from J, with 6 bases between. This CDR3 is 11 amino acids long. The CDR3 nucleotides are TGCAGTGGGCTCCTGAACACTGAAGCTTTCTTT. This gives the protein CSGLLNTEAFF.

The V call is TRBV5-1, the J call TRBJ2-1; D uncertain. Germline V CDR1 and CDR2: SGHRS, YFSETQ. V was shortened by 0 bases and J by 2 bases, with 9 bases between the two germline ends. This CDR3 is built from 15 residues. In DNA form, the CDR3 reads TGCGCCAGCAGCTTGGAACTATTTCCCTACAATGAGCAGTTCTTC. Translated, it gives CASSLELFPYNEQFF. Full variable domain (rest looked up from reference TRBV5-1 and TRBJ2-1): KAGVTQTPRYLIKTRGQQVTLSCSPISGHRSVSWYQQTPGQGLQFLFEYFSETQRNKGNFPGRFSGRQFSNSRSEMNVSTLELGDSALYLCASSLELFPYNEQFFGPGTRLTVL.

This clone was detected ten times or more. This sequence joins TRBV12-1 and TRBJ2-2; no check of the table's D call, TRBD2, against the DNA was made. TRBV12-1 is a pseudogene segment. The CDR3 consists of 16 residues. The CDR3 DNA sequence: TGTGCCAGCAGCCTGAAAGCGGGAGGGAACACCGGGGAGCTGTTTTTT. Translating gives CASSLKAGGNTGELFF.

The chain uses TRBV7-3 and TRBJ2-3, with 8 bases matching TRBD2. CDR3 length: 14 amino acids. V gave up 3 bases and J gave up 4 bases; unmatched junction bases: 3. Germline CDR1 SGHTA, CDR2 FQGTGA. In DNA, the CDR3 is TGTGCCAGCAGCTTGGGGACTAGTGCAGATACGCAGTATTTT. Amino acid sequence: CASSLGTSADTQYF.

Here the CDR3 reads CASSPSQGDYGYTF. CDR3 sequence (DNA): TGTGCCAGCAGCCCCTCGCAGGGGGACTATGGCTACACCTTC. The V call is TRBV11-2, the J call TRBJ1-2; 7 bases map to TRBD1. The CDR3 runs to 14 residues. V shed 5 bases and J 3 bases; nucleotides not matched to a gene: 6. The V gene's germline CDR1 is SGHAT and CDR2 FQNNGV.

The chain carries TRBV10-2 and TRBJ2-1; 16 bases line up with TRBD2. V trimming: 8 bases; J trimming: 11 bases; junction bases outside the gene matches: 6. The CDR3 covers 14 residues. The germline gives CDR1 WSHSY, CDR2 SAAADI. The CDR3 DNA follows: TGCGCCAGCGAGGGACTAGCGGGAGGGCGTCAGCAGTTCTTC. Protein product: CASEGLAGGRQQFF.

This chain links TRBV2 with TRBJ2-3; tentative D call: TRBD2 (6 bases). Germline V gives CDR1 SNHLY, CDR2 FYNNEI. V shed 3 bases and J shed 6 bases, with 16 bases lying between them. The CDR3 is 15 residues long. CDR3 protein: CASSDPSRGTDTQYF. DNA for the CDR3: TGTGCCAGCAGTGACCCCTCGCGGGGTACCGATACGCAGTATTTT.

The V gene is TRBV29-1, the J gene TRBJ1-2, with TRBD1 as a possible D gene (6 bases). This CDR3 is 13 amino acids long. Trimming shortened V by 2 bases and J by 6 bases, and 13 bases separated the two germline ends. The germline CDR1 and CDR2 sequences are SQVTM and ANQGSEA. CDR3 loop: CSVETGLVHGYTF. The CDR3 DNA follows: TGCAGCGTTGAAACAGGGCTTGTTCATGGCTACACCTTC.

A word on this clone: Additional DNA sequences in this sample encode the identical CDR3. This rearrangement joins TRBV9 to TRBJ2-3, with no clear D. The V end lost 3 bases, the J end lost 2 bases, and 4 bases lay between the germline ends. Per germline, CDR1 SGDLS and CDR2 YYNGEE. There are 12 residues in the CDR3. The CDR3: CASSGYTDTQYF. The CDR3 coding sequence is TGTGCCAGCAGCGGTTACACAGATACGCAGTATTTT.

V gene TRBV9 combines with J gene TRBJ2-3; the match to TRBD2 covers 12 bases. V dropped 0 bases and J dropped 6; count of bases not matched to a gene: 2. CDR3 length: 15 amino acids. Germline V lookup: CDR1 SGDLS, CDR2 YYNGEE. CDR3 sequence: CASSVGTSGKDTQYF. The CDR3 DNA follows: TGTGCCAGCAGCGTAGGGACTAGCGGGAAGGATACGCAGTATTTT.

The chain recombines TRBV7-9 with TRBJ2-1; no clear D. Germline CDR1 SEHNR, CDR2 FQNEAQ (reference sequence). CDR3 length equals 12 residues. Trimming left V 0 bases short and J 10 bases short, with 7 bases between. This CDR3 is CASSLAGTEQFF. For the CDR3, the DNA is TGTGCCAGCAGCTTAGCGGGAACGGAGCAGTTCTTC.

The J gene is TRBJ2-7, the V gene TRBV28; D may match TRBD1 or TRBD2 (6 bases each). CDR1 is MDHEN and CDR2 is SYDVKM in the germline V gene. The ends were cut back, 6 bases at V and 6 bases at J, with 15 bases in the middle. CDR3 length: 13 residues. CDR3 sequence: CASRGGAPSEQYF. CDR3 DNA: TGTGCCAGCAGGGGGGGCGCCCCGTCCGAGCAGTACTTC.

This clone has more than one count but fewer than ten. The rearrangement uses TRBV28 and TRBJ1-4; D unclear. The CDR3 totals 13 residues. The V and J ends lost 4 bases and 8 bases respectively, with 11 bases between them. In germline, CDR1 is MDHEN, CDR2 SYDVKM. CDR3 DNA: TGTGCCAGCAGTTCCGGGATTAAGGAAAAACTGTTTTTT. Residues: CASSSGIKEKLFF.